Here is one T cell receptor beta chain with its context. Its antigen is as yet unknown. The sample comes from a study of T cell responses to AZD1222 COVID-19 vaccine. Study details: Some second doses came at about 4 weeks and others at about 12 weeks; these were pooled.

Germline lookup yields CDR1 SEHNR and CDR2 FQNEAQ (reference sequence). CDR3 length equals 13 residues. Deletions cut 3 bases from V and 1 base from J, with 7 bases between. Study-wide findings and caveats: Donors, mostly white British, included more females; clonal diversity was possibly underestimated. Close to half of spike-specific TCRs reportedly recognize unmutated variant regions. Sampling that yielded the repertoires occurred only after the peak T cell response.

Data came from immunoSEQ multiplex PCR; TCRdb stores just in-frame clones and leaves some out. The table has under 140,000 clones, 85% to 95% seen once. The chain is built from TRBV7-9 and TRBJ2-7, with D tentatively TRBD1 (5 bases). This TCR came from an adult in good health. The starting material was peripheral blood, obtained on day 0 of AZD1222 vaccination. The CDR3 DNA follows: TGTGCCAGCAGCTTCCCAGGGTCCTACGAGCAGTACTTC. Translated, it gives CASSFPGSYEQYF.